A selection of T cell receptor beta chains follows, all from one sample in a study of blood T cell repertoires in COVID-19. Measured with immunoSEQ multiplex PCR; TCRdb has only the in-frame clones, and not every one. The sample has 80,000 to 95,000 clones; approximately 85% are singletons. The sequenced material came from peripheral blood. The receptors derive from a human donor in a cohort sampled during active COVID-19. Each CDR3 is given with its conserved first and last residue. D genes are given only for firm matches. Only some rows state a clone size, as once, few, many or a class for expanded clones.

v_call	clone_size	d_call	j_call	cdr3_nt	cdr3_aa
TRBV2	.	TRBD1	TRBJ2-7	TGTGCCAGCAGAGAATTGGACAGGGGCGAGCAGTACTTC	CASRELDRGEQYF
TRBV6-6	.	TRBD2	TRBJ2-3	TGTGCCAGCAGCTTGACTAGCGGTAGAAGCACAGATACGCAGTATTTT	CASSLTSGRSTDTQYF
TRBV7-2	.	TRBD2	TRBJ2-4	TGTGCCAGCAGCTTAACCGCCGGAGTAGCGGGGGGGGGCAAAAACATTCAGTACTTC	CASSLTAGVAGGGKNIQYF
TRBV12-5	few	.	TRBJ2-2	TGTGCTACCGAACCGGGGGAGAGTCCCAACTTAAAAACCGGGGAGCTGTTTTTT	CATEPGESPNLKTGELFF
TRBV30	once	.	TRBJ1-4	TGTGCCTGGACAGACCCCGCGGTTCCGAGGCTGTTTTTT	CAWTDPAVPRLFF
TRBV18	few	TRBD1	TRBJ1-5	TGTGCCAGCTCACGCACGGGACAGGGAGGCAATCAGCCCCAGCATTTT	CASSRTGQGGNQPQHF
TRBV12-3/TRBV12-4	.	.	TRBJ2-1	TGTGCCAGCAGTCCCCAGGTTGTGCAGTTCTTC	CASSPQVVQFF
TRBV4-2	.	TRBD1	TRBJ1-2	TGTGCCAGCAGCCAAACCGGGACAGCATATGGCTACACCTTC	CASSQTGTAYGYTF
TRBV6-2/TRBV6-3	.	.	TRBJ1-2	TGTGCCAGCAGTTACGGGGCGGCCGGGGGCTATGGCTACACCTTC	CASSYGAAGGYGYTF
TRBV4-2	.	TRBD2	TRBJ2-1	TGTGCCAGCAGCCAGACGGGCTTTAGCGGGAGAAATGAGCAGTTCTTC	CASSQTGFSGRNEQFF
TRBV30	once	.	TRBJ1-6	TGTGCCTGGAAAAATCGGTATAATTCACCCCTCCACTTT	CAWKNRYNSPLHF
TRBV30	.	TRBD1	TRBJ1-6	TGTGCCTGGAGTGGACGCAGGGGGATGGTTTCACCCCTCCACTTT	CAWSGRRGMVSPLHF
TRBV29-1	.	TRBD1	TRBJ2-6	TGCAGCGTCCTTGACAGGGGAAGGACTGGGGCCAACGTCCTGACTTTC	CSVLDRGRTGANVLTF
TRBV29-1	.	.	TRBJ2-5	TGCAGCGTGGGTCGGGGAAACCAAGAGACCCAGTACTTC	CSVGRGNQETQYF
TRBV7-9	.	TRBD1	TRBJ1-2	TGTGCCAGCAGCGTCCGGGACAGGGGGTCTGGTGGCTACACCTTC	CASSVRDRGSGGYTF
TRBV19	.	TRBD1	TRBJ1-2	TGTGCCAGTAGTCGGGACAGGGGGGTTGCCTATGGCTACACCTTC	CASSRDRGVAYGYTF
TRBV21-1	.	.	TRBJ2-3	TGTGCCAGCAGCAGCGGCCACCCAGATACGCAGTATTTT	CASSSGHPDTQYF
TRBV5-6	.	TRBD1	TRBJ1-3	TGTGCCAGCATGCTCTACGGTCAGGGGGCGGAAGGAAACACCATATATTTT	CASMLYGQGAEGNTIYF
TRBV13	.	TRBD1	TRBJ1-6	TGTGCCAGCAGCTCTGGGACAGGGAATTCACCCCTCCACTTT	CASSSGTGNSPLHF
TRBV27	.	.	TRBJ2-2	TGTGCCAGCAGTTTCGGCGGGACCGGGGAGCTGTTTTTT	CASSFGGTGELFF
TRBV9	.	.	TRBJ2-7	TGTGCCAGCAGCGTAGACGAGCAAACCGCGCGCGAGCAGTACTTC	CASSVDEQTAREQYF
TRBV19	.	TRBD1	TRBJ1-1	TGTGCCAGCAAGGGGACAGTAAACACTGAAGCTTTCTTT	CASKGTVNTEAFF
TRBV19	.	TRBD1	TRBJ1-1	TGTGCCAGTAGTAGGACAGGGGGCCTGAACACTGAAGCTTTCTTT	CASSRTGGLNTEAFF
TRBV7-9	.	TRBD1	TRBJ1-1	TGTGCCCGTCGGGACAGGCGAGGGACTGAAGCTTTCTTT	CARRDRRGTEAFF
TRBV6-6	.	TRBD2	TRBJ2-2	TGTGCCAGCAGTTACTTTCTAGCGGGGACCGGGGAGCTGTTTTTT	CASSYFLAGTGELFF
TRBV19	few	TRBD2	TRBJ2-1	TGTGCCAGTAGTCCCACTAGCGGGAGGACTGAGCAGTTCTTC	CASSPTSGRTEQFF
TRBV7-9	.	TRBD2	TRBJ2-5	TGTGCCAGCAGCTCAGACTGGGAGGGCGAGCAAGAGACCCAGTACTTC	CASSSDWEGEQETQYF
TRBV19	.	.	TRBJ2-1	TGTGCCAGTAGTATCGGTCCCGTTCACTACAATGAGCAGTTCTTC	CASSIGPVHYNEQFF
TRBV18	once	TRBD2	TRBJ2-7	TGTGCCAGCTCACCGCCCGGGACTAGCGGTTCCTACGAGCAGTACTTC	CASSPPGTSGSYEQYF
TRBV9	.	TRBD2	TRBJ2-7	TGTGCCAGCAGCGTAGGGGTAGCGGGGAGCTCCTACGAGCAGTACTTC	CASSVGVAGSSYEQYF
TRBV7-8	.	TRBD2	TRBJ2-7	TGTGCCAGCAGCTCAACTAGCGGAGTCTCCTACGAGCAGTACTTC	CASSSTSGVSYEQYF
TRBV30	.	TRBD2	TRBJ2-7	TGTGCCTGGAGTTCTTTGGCTAGCGGTTCCTACGAGCAGTACTTC	CAWSSLASGSYEQYF
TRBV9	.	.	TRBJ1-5	TGTGCCAGCAGCGTAGAACCAGGGTTAGGCCAGCCCCAGCATTTT	CASSVEPGLGQPQHF
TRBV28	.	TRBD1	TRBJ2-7	TGTGCCAGCAGGGCACTTCGGGACAGGGAACTCTACGAGCAGTACTTC	CASRALRDRELYEQYF
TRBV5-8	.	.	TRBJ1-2	TGTGCCAGCAGCCCGGAGCCAGGGGTGGGCTATGGCTACACCTTC	CASSPEPGVGYGYTF
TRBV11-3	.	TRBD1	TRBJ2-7	TGTGCCAGCAGCTCTACAGGGGGCCCTTACGAGCAGTACTTC	CASSSTGGPYEQYF
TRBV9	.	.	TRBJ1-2	TGTGCCAGCAGCGTAGATGGGGCATCCGCCTATGGCTACACCTTC	CASSVDGASAYGYTF